Listed below are T cell receptor beta chains from one sample, sequenced in a study of identical twins. TCRdb re-called the 5' RACE reads through MiXCR, storing one row per CDR3 protein. The top ten clones hold about 4.3% of a sample with 700,000 or so distinct CDR3 sequences, about 20% of them seen once. These sequences were also reported in another study, on T cells expressing NK-cell markers.

The sequenced sample consisted of PBMCs. These receptors all come from a woman aged 18 to 35 in good health. Both conserved end residues are part of each CDR3. A D gene is named only where the DNA matches it firmly. Clone size is given for some rows only: seen once, a few or many times, or a class if the clone is expanded.

>-|-|TRBV20-1|TRBJ2-7
TGCAGTGCTAGATGGCAGGGCGAGCAGTACTTC
CSARWQGEQYF
>-|-|TRBV14|TRBJ2-3
TGTGCCAGCAGCCAAGATTCGATATGGCGATCGGGCTCAGATACGCAGTATTTT
CASSQDSIWRSGSDTQYF
>-|-|TRBV20-1|TRBJ1-4
TGCAGTGCTCCCGACGAGGGGAAGAAAAAACTGTTTTTT
CSAPDEGKKKLFF
>TRBD2|many|TRBV20-1|TRBJ2-7
TGCAGTGCTAGAAGCGGGAGTGAACGCGAGCAGTACTTC
CSARSGSEREQYF
>-|-|TRBV5-8|TRBJ2-3
TGTGCCAGCAGCTTACCACAGGGAGATAGCACAGATACGCAGTATTTT
CASSLPQGDSTDTQYF
>-|few|TRBV20-1|TRBJ1-2
TGCAGTGCCAGGGACGTAGCTAACTATGGCTACACCTTC
CSARDVANYGYTF
>-|-|TRBV29-1|TRBJ2-3
TGCAGCGTACCCTTGGGGGATACGCAGTATTTT
CSVPLGDTQYF
>-|many|TRBV12-3/TRBV12-4|TRBJ2-5
TGTGCCAGCAGGGGGCGAGAGACCCAGTACTTC
CASRGRETQYF
>-|-|TRBV11-2|TRBJ1-1
TGTGCCAGCAGTCACAGTATGAACACTGAAGCTTTCTTT
CASSHSMNTEAFF
>-|many|TRBV20-1|TRBJ2-7
TGCAGTGCCATTTATGGAGAGCAGTACTTC
CSAIYGEQYF
>-|-|TRBV7-6|TRBJ1-3
TGTGCCAGCAGCCCTGACACCAGCTCTGGAAACACCATATATTTT
CASSPDTSSGNTIYF
>-|few|TRBV5-5|TRBJ2-7
TGTGCCAGCAGCTTATCCGGGAGTATCACCTACGAGCAGTACTTC
CASSLSGSITYEQYF
>-|-|TRBV5-1|TRBJ2-2
TGCGCCAGCAGCTTGGTCCCGGGGCCGAACACCGGGGAGCTGTTTTTT
CASSLVPGPNTGELFF
>TRBD2|-|TRBV5-5|TRBJ2-1
TGTGCCAGCAGTCCCATAAGCGGGAGTAATGAGCAGTTCTTC
CASSPISGSNEQFF
>-|-|TRBV25-1|TRBJ2-1
TGTGCCAGCAGTGACCTAGGGTTGAATGAGCAGTTCTTC
CASSDLGLNEQFF
>-|many|TRBV5-1|TRBJ1-1
TGCGCCAGCACCTTATCAGGGGTGCGCACTGAAGCTTTCTTT
CASTLSGVRTEAFF
>TRBD1|many|TRBV28|TRBJ2-1
TGTGCCAGCAGTTTGCGACAGGGGTACAATGAGCAGTTCTTC
CASSLRQGYNEQFF
>-|few|TRBV20-1|TRBJ2-7
TGCAGTCCTAAGAGTCTCCACGAGCAGTACTTC
CSPKSLHEQYF
>TRBD2|-|TRBV19|TRBJ2-7
TGTGCCAGTAGTATTACCGGGAGCGGGGGCGAGCAGTACTTC
CASSITGSGGEQYF
>-|few|TRBV3-1|TRBJ2-7
TGTGCCAGCAGCCAACAGGGGCTGACCGAGCAGTACTTC
CASSQQGLTEQYF
>TRBD2|-|TRBV5-6|TRBJ2-3
TGTGCCAGCAGCTCGACGGCGCGGGAGTACACAGATACGCAGTATTTT
CASSSTAREYTDTQYF
>-|few|TRBV12-3/TRBV12-4|TRBJ2-3
TGTGCCAGCAGTAAGGGTACGCAGTATTTT
CASSKGTQYF
>-|-|TRBV5-1|TRBJ2-1
TGCGCCAGCAGCGACCCGTCACCGCCCCATGAGCAGTTCTTC
CASSDPSPPHEQFF
>-|few|TRBV6-5|TRBJ2-1
TGTGCCAGCAGTTCCGCGGACGGGCTATCCTACAATGAGCAGTTCTTC
CASSSADGLSYNEQFF
>TRBD1|few|TRBV20-1|TRBJ2-6
TGCATGGGACAGTCTGGGGCCAACGTCCTGACTTTC
CMGQSGANVLTF
>-|few|TRBV6-5|TRBJ2-1
TGTGCCAGCAGTTACTTCCCGAAATCTGACTGGGGCGGCGAGCAGTTCTTC
CASSYFPKSDWGGEQFF
>TRBD1|few|TRBV18|TRBJ2-3
TGTGCCAGCTCACCAAGGACAGGGGGGACGGCAGATACGCAGTATTTT
CASSPRTGGTADTQYF
>-|-|TRBV5-1|TRBJ2-7
TGCGCCAGCAGCTTACCCCCTGGGACGTATCTTCCTTACGAGCAGTACTTC
CASSLPPGTYLPYEQYF
>TRBD2|few|TRBV7-2|TRBJ2-7
TGTGCCAGCAGCTTAGAAGCGGGACGAGCCTACGAGCAGTACTTC
CASSLEAGRAYEQYF
>-|many|TRBV20-1|TRBJ2-7
TGCAGTGCTAGACCTGTGAGCTCAGAGCGGAGCCCCTACGAGCAGTACTTC
CSARPVSSERSPYEQYF
>TRBD1|-|TRBV5-1|TRBJ2-5
TGCGCCAGCAGCGGCGCCGGGACAGGGGGACAGGAGACCCAGTACTTC
CASSGAGTGGQETQYF
>-|-|TRBV7-2|TRBJ2-2
TGTGCCAGCAGCCCTTCCCGTGGCCTGAACACCGGGGAGCTGTTTTTT
CASSPSRGLNTGELFF
>-|once|TRBV7-2|TRBJ1-4
TGTGCCAGCAGCTTAGGGGGGGTCGGGGGTGAAAAACTGTTTTTT
CASSLGGVGGEKLFF
>TRBD2|many|TRBV7-9|TRBJ2-4
TGTGCCAGCAGCTTAGTTGCAGCGGGGGAAAACATTCAGTACTTC
CASSLVAAGENIQYF
>TRBD1|many|TRBV10-3|TRBJ2-2
TGTGCCATCAGTGACCCGGGACAGGGGGACACCACCGGGGAGCTGTTTTTT
CAISDPGQGDTTGELFF
>TRBD1|many|TRBV9|TRBJ2-1
TGTGCCAGCAGCTCCCGGGACAGAGCTTACAATGAGCAGTTCTTC
CASSSRDRAYNEQFF
>-|few|TRBV12-3/TRBV12-4|TRBJ2-7
TGTGCCAGCAGTCCCCTAGGACAGATCTACGAGCAGTACTTC
CASSPLGQIYEQYF
>-|many|TRBV20-1|TRBJ2-3
TGCAGTGCTGGACCCCGTGGTGGTGGCACAGATACGCAGTATTTT
CSAGPRGGGTDTQYF
>TRBD1|-|TRBV12-3/TRBV12-4|TRBJ1-2
TGTGCCAGCAAAGACAGGGACCGGAATGGCTACACCTTC
CASKDRDRNGYTF
>-|few|TRBV7-6|TRBJ2-7
TGTGCCAGCAGCTTCCGAGATTCTTGGGACGAGCAGTACTTC
CASSFRDSWDEQYF
>TRBD1|-|TRBV7-6|TRBJ2-3
TGTGCCAGCAGCCCCGGGACAGGGGCCTACACAGATACGCAGTATTTT
CASSPGTGAYTDTQYF
>TRBD1|-|TRBV6-4|TRBJ1-4
TGTGCCAGCAGTGCGACCGGGACAGGGAGAGGAAAACTGTTTTTT
CASSATGTGRGKLFF
>-|-|TRBV3-1|TRBJ2-7
TGTGCCAGCAGCCAATCGAAGGGAGGTAACCACTACGAGCAGTACTTC
CASSQSKGGNHYEQYF
>-|-|TRBV12-3/TRBV12-4|TRBJ1-2
TGTGCCAGCAGGCCTGGGGGCGAGGAAGGCTACACCTTC
CASRPGGEEGYTF
>-|-|TRBV6-5|TRBJ2-7
TGTGCCAGCAGTTACCCGCAGGGATACCTCTACGAGCAGTACTTC
CASSYPQGYLYEQYF
>-|few|TRBV3-1|TRBJ2-2
TGTGCCAGCAGCCAGGGCCAGAGGGAGCTGTTTTTT
CASSQGQRELFF